The next 7 T cell receptor beta chains were all read from a single sample in a study of tumor-infiltrating lymphocytes in localized non-small cell lung cancer. Sequencing was performed with immunoSEQ multiplex PCR; in TCRdb, only in-frame clones are kept and a portion is missing. The table shows about 21,000 clones, with nearly 80% occurring only once. The specimen was lung tumor tissue. These receptors originate from a human donor with non-small cell lung cancer.

The chain has TRBV5-4 and TRBJ2-7; TRBD1 might be the D (6 bases). There are 13 residues in the CDR3. Between the trimmed V and J ends, which lost 2 bases and 6 bases, there was a span of 12 bases. Germline-derived CDR1 and CDR2 are SGHNT and YYREEE (reference sequence). CDR3 bases: TGTGCCAGCAGCTTTTCCCAGGGGTTCGAGCAGTACTTC. Protein product: CASSFSQGFEQYF.

The rearrangement links TRBV15 to TRBJ2-1; 8 nucleotides align to TRBD1. CDR1 and CDR2 (germline): LNHNV, YYDKDF (reference sequence). V lost 0 bases and J lost 7; bases outside the gene matches: 8. There are 16 residues in the CDR3. CDR3 sequence reads: CATSRDPRTGRNEQFF. For the CDR3, the DNA is TGTGCCACCAGCAGAGATCCAAGGACAGGGAGAAATGAGCAGTTCTTC.

V and J are TRBV6-5 and TRBJ1-1, with D perhaps TRBD1 (5 bases). V was cut by 6 bases and J by 1 base, with 9 bases left in between. The CDR3 is made up of 13 amino acids. Germline V gene sequence: CDR1 MNHEY, CDR2 SVGAGI. CDR3 in amino acids: CASRTTANTEAFF. The CDR3, as DNA: TGTGCCAGCAGGACGACAGCGAACACTGAAGCTTTCTTT.

V and J are TRBV5-1 and TRBJ2-1, with 11 nucleotides matching TRBD2. Germline trimming cut 4 bases from V and 4 bases from J; bases unmatched to any gene: 4. CDR3 size: 15 residues. Germline CDR1 and CDR2: SGHRS and YFSETQ. The CDR3 nucleotides are TGCGCCAGCAGCAACGGACTAGCGGGTTACAATGAGCAGTTCTTC. This encodes CASSNGLAGYNEQFF.

The CDR3 DNA is TGTGCCATCAGTGAGTCCGGGCTAGCGACCTACGAGCAGTACTTC. It specifies CAISESGLATYEQYF. This sequence joins TRBV10-3 and TRBJ2-7; D may be TRBD2 (6 bases). The CDR3 spans 15 residues. Germline V CDR1 and CDR2: ENHRY, SYGVKD. Deletions cut 0 bases from V and 2 bases from J, with 11 bases between.

This clone was seen a handful of times. J is TRBJ2-7 and V is TRBV5-1; D is tentatively TRBD1 or TRBD2 (5 bases each). V lost 0 bases and J lost 6, with 13 bases in between. In germline, CDR1 is SGHRS, CDR2 YFSETQ. This CDR3 spans 14 amino acids. The CDR3 DNA follows: TGCGCCAGCAGCTTGGCCGGGGACCGGGGCGAGCAGTACTTC. It specifies CASSLAGDRGEQYF.

This clone was recorded once. This chain links TRBV6-5 with TRBJ1-5, with 10 nucleotides matching TRBD1. The CDR3 is 14 residues long. In germline, CDR1 is MNHEY, CDR2 SVGAGI. J gave up 5 bases and V 4 bases, and 2 bases lay outside the gene matches. The CDR3 sequence is CASSWTGGDQPQHF. The DNA of the CDR3 is TGTGCCAGCAGTTGGACAGGGGGAGATCAGCCCCAGCATTTT.